The sequence of this TCR beta chain was determined in a study of Tregs in tolerant kidney transplant recipients. Germline V gene lookup returns CDR1 MNHEY and CDR2 SVGAGI. The CDR3 runs 14 residues. J lost 0 bases, V lost 8 bases, and 3 bases had no gene match. Overall study findings and caveats: Tolerant patients' donor-specific Tregs expanded beyond overall Tregs, suggesting antigen-driven growth. This study did not directly address biological reproducibility. Nucleotide sequences could not be compared across some patients' samples due to primer changes.

Related graft donors supplied nonmyeloablative bone marrow transplants, and mixed chimerism was transient. CD4+CD25+CD127- Tregs, CD4+CD25- non-Tregs, CD4 and CD8 cells were sorted. Produced via immunoSEQ multiplex PCR; TCRdb's table is partial and in-frame only. The repertoire has about 81,000 clones, roughly nine tenths of them found once; the top ten carry around 1.5%. On this clone: The antigen remains unidentified.

J is TRBJ1-3 and V is TRBV6-5, with 8 nucleotides matching TRBD1. The material sequenced was CD4+ T cells from blood (PBMCs), taken 24 months after the transplant. This TCR was recovered from a human patient who received a combined kidney and bone marrow transplant. Certain T cells may be donor cells from the graft. CDR3 loop: CASRDRISGNTIYF. The DNA for the CDR3 is TGTGCCAGCCGGGACAGGATCTCTGGAAACACCATATATTTT.